These T cell receptor beta chains were read from a single sample in a study of PD-1 blockade in classical Hodgkin lymphoma. Measured with immunoSEQ multiplex PCR; TCRdb has only the in-frame clones, and not every one. Seen here are approximately 52,000 clones, 86% observed once, and the top ten hold roughly 7.1%. The source was peripheral blood mononuclear cells (PBMCs), collected before the fourth cycle of nivolumab. These receptors were obtained from a human donor with classical Hodgkin lymphoma. Each CDR3 is given with its conserved first and last residue. A D gene is named only where the DNA matches it firmly. The listing skips clone size in some rows; elsewhere it reads once, few, many or a size class.

V	size	D	J	CDR3	DNA
TRBV5-8	NA	NA	TRBJ2-6	CASSLLTRISGANVLTF	TGTGCCAGCAGCCTACTTACACGGATCTCTGGGGCCAACGTCCTGACTTTC
TRBV10-3	NA	TRBD2	TRBJ2-3	CAISEGLASTDTQYF	TGTGCCATCAGTGAGGGACTAGCGAGCACAGATACGCAGTATTTT
TRBV28	NA	NA	TRBJ1-5	CASSFGPQRGGQPQHF	TGTGCCAGCAGTTTCGGGCCCCAACGGGGTGGTCAGCCCCAGCATTTT
TRBV9	NA	TRBD1	TRBJ1-3	CASSRGLGNTIYF	TGTGCCAGCAGCAGGGGGCTTGGAAACACCATATATTTT
TRBV5-4	NA	NA	TRBJ1-1	CASSLRETGNTEAFF	TGTGCCAGCAGCCTTAGAGAGACAGGGAACACTGAAGCTTTCTTT
TRBV7-2	NA	TRBD2	TRBJ2-1	CASSLFGTSGSNEQFF	TGTGCCAGCAGCCTATTCGGGACTAGCGGGAGCAATGAGCAGTTCTTC
TRBV5-1	few	NA	TRBJ2-2	CASSLYAGELFF	TGCGCCAGCAGCTTGTACGCCGGGGAGCTGTTTTTT
TRBV29-1	NA	TRBD1	TRBJ2-2	CSGGGEGATGELFF	TGCAGCGGAGGGGGAGAGGGGGCCACCGGGGAGCTGTTTTTT
TRBV2	NA	NA	TRBJ1-4	CASSAGLRREKLFF	TGTGCCAGCAGTGCCGGTCTCCGCCGTGAAAAACTGTTTTTT
TRBV11-1	NA	TRBD1	TRBJ2-3	CASSSTGGTDTQYF	TGTGCCAGCAGCTCGACAGGGGGCACAGATACGCAGTATTTT